These 15 T cell receptor beta chains were sequenced from one sample in a study of T cells in Graves' hyperthyroidism and ophthalmopathy. RNA transcripts yielded amplified TCR beta CDR3 regions. An initial round of RT-PCR targeting the TCR CDR3 relied on the HTBI primer set. TCRdb re-called the multiplex PCR reads through MiXCR, storing one row per CDR3 protein. Among about 380,000 distinct CDR3 sequences listed, about 14% were seen once. The source material was blood. The receptors were gathered from a woman aged 30 to 39 with Graves' ophthalmopathy.

The chain combines TRBV6-2 or TRBV6-3 with TRBJ1-4; the match to TRBD1 covers 8 bases. The CDR3 spans 15 residues. Germline CDR1 reads MNHEY; CDR2 reads SVGEGT. Trimming took 6 bases from V and 11 from J; bases not matched to a gene: 14. The CDR3 is CASRDNGQGPDKLFF. The CDR3 nucleotides are TGTGCCAGCAGAGATAACGGACAGGGACCCGATAAACTGTTTTTT.

This clonotype was recorded many times. The V and J genes are TRBV14 and TRBJ1-1; D is ambiguous. The germline V gene encodes CDR1 SGHDN and CDR2 FVKESK. V lost 2 bases to trimming and J lost 4 bases, with 8 bases between them. The CDR3 length is 13 residues. CDR3 coding DNA: TGTGCCAGCAGCCAAAGGTTGAGCACTGAAGCTTTCTTT. Protein sequence: CASSQRLSTEAFF.

This clonotype showed up many times. The chain links TRBV3-1 to TRBJ2-2, with D possibly matching TRBD2 (6 bases). The germline CDR1 and CDR2 sequences are LGHDT and YNNKEL (reference sequence). The CDR3 totals 16 residues. V was clipped by 4 bases and J by 0 bases, with 12 bases between them. CDR3: CASSPYPGANTGELFF. Written as DNA, the CDR3 is TGTGCCAGCAGCCCCTACCCGGGGGCGAACACCGGGGAGCTGTTTTTT.

This clonotype was counted many times. V gene TRBV6-1 combines with J gene TRBJ2-7; no firm D call. Germline V lookup: CDR1 MNHNS, CDR2 SASEGT. The CDR3 contains 15 residues. The V end lost 5 bases, the J end lost 3 bases, and 17 bases lay between the germline ends. The CDR3, as DNA: TGTGCCAGCAGTTATTTGGGCTGGGTCGGCTACGAGCAGTACTTC. As protein: CASSYLGWVGYEQYF.

The chain combines TRBV29-1 with TRBJ2-5, with D possibly TRBD2 on 5 matching bases. The CDR3 totals 12 residues. Germline V gives CDR1 SQVTM, CDR2 ANQGSEA. CDR3 loop: CWISLAWETQYF. The CDR3 coding sequence is TGCTGGATTTCGCTAGCTTGGGAGACCCAGTACTTC.

This clonotype was seen many times. V usage is TRBV20-1 and J usage is TRBJ2-6; the match to TRBD1 covers 8 bases. CDR1 is DFQATT, CDR2 SNEGSKA, per germline (reference sequence). The CDR3 has 14 residues. V dropped 6 bases and J dropped 5; count of bases not matched to a gene: 6. The CDR3 nucleotides are TGCAGTGCAAGGACAGGGAACAGGGCCAACGTCCTGACTTTC. This codes for CSARTGNRANVLTF.

This clonotype occurred many times. Here the CDR3 reads CATQKLNTEAFF. The CDR3 bases are TGTGCCACACAGAAATTGAACACTGAAGCTTTCTTT. The genes are TRBV19 and TRBJ1-1; the D is unclear. V was shortened by 10 bases and J by 0 bases, with 9 bases between the two germline ends. The germline gives CDR1 LNHDA, CDR2 SQIVND (reference sequence). The CDR3 covers 12 residues.

V is TRBV20-1 and J is TRBJ2-7; 14 bases align to TRBD2. Germline CDR1 DFQATT, CDR2 SNEGSKA (reference sequence). V lost 1 base to trimming and J lost 0 bases; unmatched junction nucleotides: 11. CDR3 length: 19 amino acids. CDR3 nucleotide sequence: TGCAGTGCTAGAGTACCCCCTGGACTAGCGGGGGGTCGCTCCTACGAGCAGTACTTC. This codes for CSARVPPGLAGGRSYEQYF.

The chain is built from TRBV24-1 and TRBJ2-7, with D possibly matching TRBD1 (5 bases). Between the trimmed V and J ends, which lost 1 base and 7 bases, there was a span of 7 bases. CDR1 and CDR2 from the germline V gene are KGHDR and SFDVKD. The CDR3 length is 12 residues. The CDR3, as DNA: TGTGCCACCAGTGATTTCCAGGGAGAGCAGTACTTC. Protein product: CATSDFQGEQYF.

This clonotype was observed a few times. V gene TRBV6-5 combines with J gene TRBJ1-3, with D possibly matching TRBD1 (6 bases). This CDR3 region has 16 residues. V shed 4 bases and J shed 2 bases, with 15 bases lying between them. Germline assignment: CDR1 MNHEY and CDR2 SVGAGI. The DNA of the CDR3 is TGTGCCAGCAGTTCCTCTGGACAGTCGGCTGGAAACACCATATATTTT. This sequence encodes CASSSSGQSAGNTIYF.

This clonotype was found many times. The rearrangement uses TRBV2 and TRBJ2-7; 10 bases align to TRBD1. Trimming at V came to 4 bases and at J to 9 bases, leaving 9 bases not matched to a gene. The CDR3 has 14 residues. Germline V gene sequence: CDR1 SNHLY, CDR2 FYNNEI. The DNA for the CDR3 is TGTGCCAGCAGTGGGGACAGGGGAAGTCGGTCGCAGTACTTC. Protein sequence: CASSGDRGSRSQYF.

This chain uses TRBV7-2 with TRBJ1-5, with D possibly matching TRBD1 (5 bases). The CDR3 totals 13 residues. Trimming took 1 base from V and 9 from J, leaving 10 bases between them. Germline CDR1 is SGHTA and CDR2 is FQGNSA. The CDR3 here is CASSLGGDRPQHF. In nucleotides, the CDR3 is TGTGCCAGCAGCTTAGGAGGGGATCGGCCCCAGCATTTT.

This clonotype has ten or more counts. V gene TRBV6-2 or TRBV6-3 combines with J gene TRBJ2-2; the match to TRBD1 covers 9 bases. Germline values: CDR1 MNHEY, CDR2 SVGEGT. V dropped 4 bases and J dropped 2; count of bases not matched to a gene: 8. This CDR3 has 17 amino acids. The CDR3 loop reads CASSWSGTGFNTGELFF. The CDR3 region has the DNA TGTGCCAGCAGTTGGTCCGGGACAGGGTTTAACACCGGGGAGCTGTTTTTT.

This clonotype was counted ten times or more. The rearrangement uses TRBV12-5 and TRBJ1-5; D unresolved. This CDR3 region has 14 residues. Germline V gene lookup returns CDR1 LGHNT and CDR2 FRNRAP. The CDR3 here is CAGTRFCCNQPQHF. DNA of the CDR3: TGTGCCGGAACGAGGTTTTGTTGCAATCAGCCCCAGCATTTT.

V is TRBV7-9 and J is TRBJ2-1; 12 nucleotides agree with TRBD2. CDR3 length equals 18 residues. With V trimmed by 0 bases and J by 7 bases, 10 bases remained unmatched. CDR1 SEHNR and CDR2 FQNEAQ come from the germline V gene (reference sequence). CDR3 DNA: TGTGCCAGCAGCTTAGCCCGACTAGCGGGGGCGTCCGCGAATGAGCAGTTCTTC. As protein: CASSLARLAGASANEQFF.